Listed below are T cell receptor beta chains from one sample, sequenced in a study of blood T cells in healthy people across ages. TCRdb passed the 5' RACE reads through MiXCR, listing each CDR3 protein once. The profile shows over a million distinct CDR3 sequences, roughly 64% of them singletons. Sequenced input: blood. These receptors were collected from a young man in good health. The CDR3 runs from the conserved cysteine through the conserved F or W. Each record gives: CDR3 protein, CDR3 DNA, J gene, CDR3 length, D gene, V gene, clone size. A D gene is named only where the DNA matches it firmly. Part of the rows lack a size; the others show once, few, many or a class for expanded clones.

cdr3_aa: CASSWGRSYGYTF; cdr3_nt: TGTGCCAGCAGTTGGGGTAGGAGCTATGGCTACACCTTC; j_call: TRBJ1-2; cdr3_length: 13; d_call: -; v_call: TRBV12-3/TRBV12-4; clone_size: -
cdr3_aa: CASSEIQTTYEQYF; cdr3_nt: TGTGCCAGCAGTGAAATACAAACCACCTACGAGCAGTACTTC; j_call: TRBJ2-7; cdr3_length: 14; d_call: -; v_call: TRBV2; clone_size: -
cdr3_aa: CASSQLRRGEETQYF; cdr3_nt: TGCGCCAGCAGCCAACTTAGGCGGGGGGAGGAGACCCAGTACTTC; j_call: TRBJ2-5; cdr3_length: 15; d_call: TRBD2; v_call: TRBV4-1; clone_size: -
cdr3_aa: CASRGDRGVVVWVADGYTF; cdr3_nt: TGTGCCAGCAGGGGGGACAGGGGAGTAGTAGTCTGGGTTGCGGATGGCTACACCTTC; j_call: TRBJ1-2; cdr3_length: 19; d_call: TRBD1; v_call: TRBV6-1; clone_size: -
cdr3_aa: CSASPQRGLPGAQYF; cdr3_nt: TGCAGTGCGTCCCCCCAGCGGGGACTCCCGGGGGCCCAGTACTTC; j_call: TRBJ2-7; cdr3_length: 15; d_call: -; v_call: TRBV20-1; clone_size: -
cdr3_aa: CARLRNSGEGRPQHF; cdr3_nt: TGTGCCAGACTCCGCAACTCAGGGGAGGGACGGCCCCAGCATTTT; j_call: TRBJ1-5; cdr3_length: 15; d_call: -; v_call: TRBV6-1; clone_size: -
cdr3_aa: CASSLTKETQYF; cdr3_nt: TGCGCCAGCAGCCTAACCAAAGAGACCCAGTACTTC; j_call: TRBJ2-5; cdr3_length: 12; d_call: -; v_call: TRBV5-1; clone_size: few
cdr3_aa: CSVESAGYEQYF; cdr3_nt: TGCAGCGTTGAATCGGCAGGCTACGAGCAGTACTTC; j_call: TRBJ2-7; cdr3_length: 12; d_call: -; v_call: TRBV29-1; clone_size: -
cdr3_aa: CASSRQGVAGPQHF; cdr3_nt: TGTGCCAGCAGTCGTCAGGGAGTAGCGGGGCCCCAGCATTTT; j_call: TRBJ1-5; cdr3_length: 14; d_call: -; v_call: TRBV12-3/TRBV12-4; clone_size: few
cdr3_aa: CASSQEGGNDTEAFF; cdr3_nt: TGTGCCAGCAGCCAAGAAGGGGGCAACGACACTGAAGCTTTCTTT; j_call: TRBJ1-1; cdr3_length: 15; d_call: TRBD1; v_call: TRBV14; clone_size: once
cdr3_aa: CASSLPRGQVSGYTF; cdr3_nt: TGTGCCAGCAGCTTACCGCGAGGACAAGTCAGCGGCTACACCTTC; j_call: TRBJ1-2; cdr3_length: 15; d_call: -; v_call: TRBV7-9; clone_size: once
cdr3_aa: CASTSSLITDTQYF; cdr3_nt: TGTGCCAGCACTAGCTCCCTAATCACAGATACGCAGTATTTT; j_call: TRBJ2-3; cdr3_length: 14; d_call: -; v_call: TRBV2; clone_size: few
cdr3_aa: CASSLVVSCNEQYF; cdr3_nt: TGTGCCAGCAGCTTAGTAGTTTCCTGCAATGAGCAGTACTTC; j_call: TRBJ2-7; cdr3_length: 14; d_call: -; v_call: TRBV11-1; clone_size: -
cdr3_aa: CASSLAGTGRDTQYF; cdr3_nt: TGTGCCAGCAGCTTGGCCGGGACAGGGAGAGATACGCAGTATTTT; j_call: TRBJ2-3; cdr3_length: 15; d_call: TRBD1; v_call: TRBV13; clone_size: few
cdr3_aa: CASTSGRGKANTGELFF; cdr3_nt: TGTGCCAGCACGTCAGGGCGGGGGAAAGCGAACACCGGGGAGCTGTTTTTT; j_call: TRBJ2-2; cdr3_length: 17; d_call: TRBD2; v_call: TRBV9; clone_size: -
cdr3_aa: CASSLAPAGELFF; cdr3_nt: TGTGCCAGCAGCTTAGCCCCAGCCGGGGAGCTGTTTTTT; j_call: TRBJ2-2; cdr3_length: 13; d_call: -; v_call: TRBV7-2; clone_size: -
cdr3_aa: CATSGWFTDTQYF; cdr3_nt: TGTGCCACCAGCGGATGGTTCACAGATACGCAGTATTTT; j_call: TRBJ2-3; cdr3_length: 13; d_call: -; v_call: TRBV7-2; clone_size: -
cdr3_aa: CAIREKTGSNEQYF; cdr3_nt: TGTGCCATCAGAGAAAAGACGGGGAGTAACGAGCAGTACTTC; j_call: TRBJ2-7; cdr3_length: 14; d_call: -; v_call: TRBV10-3; clone_size: few
cdr3_aa: CASSKAGSSTDTQYF; cdr3_nt: TGTGCCAGCAGTAAAGCAGGGAGCTCCACAGATACGCAGTATTTT; j_call: TRBJ2-3; cdr3_length: 15; d_call: -; v_call: TRBV14; clone_size: -
cdr3_aa: CASRRLDWQETQYF; cdr3_nt: TGTGCCAGCAGGCGACTAGATTGGCAAGAGACCCAGTACTTC; j_call: TRBJ2-5; cdr3_length: 14; d_call: -; v_call: TRBV6-6; clone_size: -
cdr3_aa: CASSLGTEEDYGYTF; cdr3_nt: TGTGCCAGCAGCCTCGGGACAGAGGAGGATTATGGCTACACCTTC; j_call: TRBJ1-2; cdr3_length: 15; d_call: TRBD1; v_call: TRBV3-1; clone_size: once
cdr3_aa: CASSLDPQGASGYTF; cdr3_nt: TGTGCCAGCAGCTTAGATCCACAGGGGGCGAGTGGCTACACCTTC; j_call: TRBJ1-2; cdr3_length: 15; d_call: TRBD1; v_call: TRBV11-2; clone_size: -
cdr3_aa: CASGLESGTDTQYF; cdr3_nt: TGCGCCAGCGGCTTGGAATCGGGAACAGATACGCAGTATTTT; j_call: TRBJ2-3; cdr3_length: 14; d_call: -; v_call: TRBV5-1; clone_size: -
cdr3_aa: CASSVSRYYKNIQYF; cdr3_nt: TGTGCCAGCAGTGTTAGCAGATACTACAAAAACATTCAGTACTTC; j_call: TRBJ2-4; cdr3_length: 15; d_call: -; v_call: TRBV6-1; clone_size: -
cdr3_aa: CASSLLPGTGDGYTF; cdr3_nt: TGTGCCAGCAGCTTACTACCCGGGACAGGGGATGGCTACACCTTC; j_call: TRBJ1-2; cdr3_length: 15; d_call: TRBD1; v_call: TRBV6-6; clone_size: few
cdr3_aa: CSARRSLSYEQYF; cdr3_nt: TGCAGTGCTCGCAGGAGTCTCTCCTACGAGCAGTACTTC; j_call: TRBJ2-7; cdr3_length: 13; d_call: -; v_call: TRBV20-1; clone_size: -
cdr3_aa: CASSQADRAYGYTF; cdr3_nt: TGTGCCAGCAGCCAGGCGGACAGGGCCTATGGCTACACCTTC; j_call: TRBJ1-2; cdr3_length: 14; d_call: TRBD1; v_call: TRBV4-2; clone_size: -
cdr3_aa: CASSPRDIFQPQHF; cdr3_nt: TGTGCCAGCAGTCCCCGGGACATTTTTCAGCCCCAGCATTTT; j_call: TRBJ1-5; cdr3_length: 14; d_call: -; v_call: TRBV6-1; clone_size: -
cdr3_aa: CSVVPEASYEQYF; cdr3_nt: TGCAGCGTTGTCCCGGAGGCATCCTACGAGCAGTACTTC; j_call: TRBJ2-7; cdr3_length: 13; d_call: -; v_call: TRBV29-1; clone_size: -
cdr3_aa: CASRTTSNEKQFF; cdr3_nt: TGTGCCAGCCGGACGACGTCTAATGAAAAACAGTTTTTT; j_call: TRBJ1-4; cdr3_length: 13; d_call: -; v_call: TRBV12-3/TRBV12-4; clone_size: -
cdr3_aa: CASRGRASGHNEQFF; cdr3_nt: TGTGCCTCCCGGGGGAGGGCTAGCGGGCACAATGAGCAGTTCTTC; j_call: TRBJ2-1; cdr3_length: 15; d_call: TRBD2; v_call: TRBV11-1; clone_size: -
cdr3_aa: CAITSGRTEAFF; cdr3_nt: TGTGCCATCACAAGCGGGAGGACTGAAGCTTTCTTT; j_call: TRBJ1-1; cdr3_length: 12; d_call: -; v_call: TRBV10-3; clone_size: -
cdr3_aa: CASSLGLNTIYF; cdr3_nt: TGTGCCAGCAGCTTGGGACTCAACACCATATATTTT; j_call: TRBJ1-3; cdr3_length: 12; d_call: -; v_call: TRBV5-5; clone_size: -
cdr3_aa: CASSEGQPGFNEQFF; cdr3_nt: TGTGCCAGCAGCGAGGGCCAGCCAGGGTTCAATGAGCAGTTCTTC; j_call: TRBJ2-1; cdr3_length: 15; d_call: -; v_call: TRBV2; clone_size: -
cdr3_aa: CASSSIGLAGSYEQYF; cdr3_nt: TGTGCCAGCAGCTCCATCGGACTAGCGGGGTCCTACGAGCAGTACTTC; j_call: TRBJ2-7; cdr3_length: 16; d_call: TRBD2; v_call: TRBV13; clone_size: -
cdr3_aa: CASTHYPADTQYF; cdr3_nt: TGTGCCAGCACCCACTACCCGGCAGATACGCAGTATTTT; j_call: TRBJ2-3; cdr3_length: 13; d_call: -; v_call: TRBV6-6; clone_size: -